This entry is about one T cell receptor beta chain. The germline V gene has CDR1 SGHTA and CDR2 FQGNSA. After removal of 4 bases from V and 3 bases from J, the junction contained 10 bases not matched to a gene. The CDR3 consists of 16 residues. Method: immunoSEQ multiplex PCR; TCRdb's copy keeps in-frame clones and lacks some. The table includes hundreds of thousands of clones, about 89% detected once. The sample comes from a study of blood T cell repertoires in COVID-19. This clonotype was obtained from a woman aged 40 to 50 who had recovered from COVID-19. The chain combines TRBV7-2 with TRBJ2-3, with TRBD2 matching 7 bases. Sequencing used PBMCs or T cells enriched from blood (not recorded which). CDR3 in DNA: TGTGCCAGCAGCTCACGGTCCGGGGGGAATACAGATACGCAGTATTTT. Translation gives CASSSRSGGNTDTQYF.